The present T cell receptor (beta chain) was sequenced within a study of a mutant IDH1 vaccine in newly diagnosed glioma. Overall study: Patients got radiotherapy, temozolomide, or both beforehand, and most got both. Study-wide findings and caveats: Seemingly, pseudoprogression had no relation to changes in the top peripheral T cell clonotypes.

A word on this clone: Its antigen is not known.

In germline, CDR1 is SGHAT, CDR2 FQNNGV. Trimming took off 10 bases at V and 8 bases at J, with 11 bases between the two ends. CDR3 length: 10 amino acids. Documented time point: baseline, week 1 (first vaccination visit). Treatment given: pre-vaccination baseline after standard-of-care therapy. Donors had new WHO grade 3 or 4 IDH1-mutant, ATRX-lost astrocytomas. Here immunoSEQ multiplex PCR was the method, and the copy in TCRdb shows in-frame clones only, minus some. The sample contains 45,000 to 60,000 clones, about three quarters of which appear only once. This chain joins TRBV11-2 and TRBJ1-2, with D maybe TRBD1 (5 bases). The specimen was PBMCs, collected from a glioma patient treated with radiotherapy, temozolomide or both. The receptor was isolated from a woman in her 40s with glioma. The CDR3 nucleotides read TGTGCCATCGGGACGGGAGGCTACACCTTC. Amino acids: CAIGTGGYTF.